This passage covers 3 T cell receptor beta chains from one sample sequenced in a study of identifying expanded T cells in peripheral blood. Only in-frame clones appear in the TCRdb table, and some are missing; sequencing was by immunoSEQ multiplex PCR. The data contain about 110,000 clones, roughly 90% of them seen just once; the ten biggest clones take up around 8.3%. Sequenced sample: blood. The receptors come from a person aged 18 to 70 in good health.

This sequence joins TRBV14 and TRBJ2-1; D might be TRBD1 (6 bases). The CDR3 contains 15 residues. Trimming removed 4 bases from V and 4 bases from J, with 14 bases in between. Germline CDR1 is SGHDN and CDR2 is FVKESK. The CDR3 sequence: CASSLYGQMYNEQFF. The CDR3, as DNA: TGTGCCAGCAGCCTATATGGACAGATGTACAATGAGCAGTTCTTC. Drawing the rest from reference TRBV14 and TRBJ2-1, the complete variable domain is EAGVTQFPSHSVIEKGQTVTLRCDPISGHDNLYWYRRVMGKEIKFLLHFVKESKQDESGMPNNRFLAERTGGTYSTLKVQPAELEDSGVYFCASSLYGQMYNEQFFGPGTRLTVL.

The rearrangement links TRBV7-9 to TRBJ2-1, with 9 bases fitting TRBD2. Germline trimming cut 10 bases from V and 6 bases from J; bases unmatched to any gene: 10. Per the germline V gene, CDR1 is SEHNR and CDR2 is FQNEAQ (reference sequence). The CDR3 contains 14 residues. DNA of the CDR3: TGTGCCAACGCGCCGGGACTAGCCCCCAATGAGCAGTTCTTC. As protein: CANAPGLAPNEQFF. The full variable domain, in which reference TRBV7-9 and TRBJ2-1 provide the parts outside the CDR3, is DTGVSQNPRHKITKRGQNVTFRCDPISEHNRLYWYRQTLGQGPEFLTYFQNEAQLEKSRLLSDRFSAERPKGSFSTLEIQRTEQGDSAMYLCANAPGLAPNEQFFGPGTRLTVL.

J is TRBJ2-5 and V is TRBV9; D perhaps matches TRBD2 (6 bases). Germline loops: CDR1 SGDLS, CDR2 YYNGEE. V gave up 0 bases and J gave up 6 bases, with 12 bases separating them. The CDR3 is 14 residues long. For the CDR3, the DNA is TGTGCCAGCAGCGTAGTTCCCGGGGGAAAGACCCAGTACTTC. This codes for CASSVVPGGKTQYF. The entire variable domain, with the rest obtained from reference TRBV9 and TRBJ2-5, is as follows: DSGVTQTPKHLITATGQRVTLRCSPRSGDLSVYWYQQSLDQGLQFLIQYYNGEERAKGNILERFSAQQFPDLHSELNLSSLELGDSALYFCASSVVPGGKTQYFGPGTRLLVL.